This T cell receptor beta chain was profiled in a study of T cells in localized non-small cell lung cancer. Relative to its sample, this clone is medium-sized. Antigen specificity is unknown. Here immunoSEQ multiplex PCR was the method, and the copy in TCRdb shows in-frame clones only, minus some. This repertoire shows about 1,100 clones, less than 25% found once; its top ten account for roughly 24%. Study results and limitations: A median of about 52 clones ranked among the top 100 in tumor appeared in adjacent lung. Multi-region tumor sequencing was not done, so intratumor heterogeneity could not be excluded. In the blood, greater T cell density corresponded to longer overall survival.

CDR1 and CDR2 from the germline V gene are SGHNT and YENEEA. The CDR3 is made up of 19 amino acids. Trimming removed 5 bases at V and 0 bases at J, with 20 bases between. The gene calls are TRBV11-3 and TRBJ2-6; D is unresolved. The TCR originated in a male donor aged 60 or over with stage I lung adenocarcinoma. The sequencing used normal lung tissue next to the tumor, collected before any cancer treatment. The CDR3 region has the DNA TGTGCCAGCAGCCGATCCACAAAGGGTAGTGTCTCTGGGGCCAACGTCCTGACTTTC. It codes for CASSRSTKGSVSGANVLTF. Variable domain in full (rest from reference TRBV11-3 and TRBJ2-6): EAGVVQSPRYKIIEKKQPVAFWCNPISGHNTLYWYLQNLGQGPELLIRYENEEAVDDSQLPKDRFSAERLKGVDSTLKIQPAELGDSAVYLCASSRSTKGSVSGANVLTFGAGSRLTVL.